Following are 23 T cell receptor beta chains from one sample sequenced in a study of blood T cell repertoires in COVID-19. The protocol was immunoSEQ multiplex PCR, while the TCRdb copy is restricted to in-frame clones and leaves out a portion. The table shows some 530,000 clones, with around nine tenths occurring only once. The sample taken for sequencing was PBMCs or T cells enriched from blood (not recorded which). These receptors were collected from a woman aged 60 to 75 who had recovered from COVID-19.

J is TRBJ2-5 and V is TRBV7-2; 12 bases match TRBD2. This CDR3 has 16 residues. V shed 0 bases, J shed 4 bases, and the junction held 3 bases outside the gene matches. Germline V lookup: CDR1 SGHTA, CDR2 FQGNSA. In DNA, the CDR3 is TGTGCCAGCAGCTTAGCCGCGACTAGCGGGAGAGAGACCCAGTACTTC. Amino acids: CASSLAATSGRETQYF. Based on the CDR3 plus reference TRBV7-2 and TRBJ2-5, the full variable domain is GAGVSQSPSNKVTEKGKDVELRCDPISGHTALYWYRQSLGQGLEFLIYFQGNSAPDKSGLPSDRFSAERTGGSVSTLTIQRTQQEDSAVYLCASSLAATSGRETQYFGPGTRLLVL.

The chain combines TRBV11-2 with TRBJ2-3, with TRBD2 matching 7 bases. CDR1 SGHAT and CDR2 FQNNGV come from the germline V gene. The ends lost 1 base at V and 4 bases at J; junction bases unmatched: 5. This CDR3 is built from 15 residues. DNA for the CDR3: TGTGCCAGCAGCTTAGGAGGGACTAAGGCAGATACGCAGTATTTT. Translated: CASSLGGTKADTQYF.

V and J are TRBV7-9 and TRBJ2-3, with a tentative D call TRBD1 (6 bases). CDR1 is SEHNR and CDR2 is FQNEAQ in the germline V gene (reference sequence). The V gene lost 5 bases and the J gene lost 5 bases, with 11 bases spanning the gap. The CDR3 length is 13 residues. The CDR3 DNA sequence: TGTGCCAGCAGCCGACTACAGGGAGATACGCAGTATTTT. It is translated as CASSRLQGDTQYF.

The V call is TRBV14, the J call TRBJ2-1, with 9 bases identical to TRBD2. The trim removed 4 bases at V and 7 bases at J, leaving 5 bases unmatched. Germline-derived CDR1 and CDR2 are SGHDN and FVKESK. CDR3 length: 14 amino acids. The CDR3 DNA follows: TGTGCCAGCAGCCGAGGACTAGCGTCGAATGAGCAGTTCTTC. Translating gives CASSRGLASNEQFF.

The J gene is TRBJ1-1, the V gene TRBV2; D is possibly TRBD1 (6 bases). V lost 10 bases, J lost 2 bases, and 14 bases lay in between. This CDR3 is 13 amino acids long. CDR1 is SNHLY and CDR2 is FYNNEI in the germline V gene. The CDR3 bases are TGTGCCACCCTGGGGACATTCAACACTGAAGCTTTCTTT. This gives the protein CATLGTFNTEAFF.

The rearrangement uses TRBV7-9 and TRBJ2-3, with 7 nucleotides matching TRBD2. The germline gives CDR1 SEHNR, CDR2 FQNEAQ (reference sequence). The CDR3 covers 14 residues. V lost 7 bases, J lost 3 bases, and 7 bases stayed unmatched. The CDR3 DNA follows: TGTGCCAGCAACCTGGGGGGAGGGACAGATACGCAGTATTTT. It codes for CASNLGGGTDTQYF.

V usage is TRBV5-4 and J usage is TRBJ1-6; D is undetermined. The germline V and J ends were trimmed by 0 bases and 7 bases, with 8 bases remaining between them. The CDR3 extends over 14 amino acids. The germline CDR1 and CDR2 sequences are SGHNT and YYREEE (reference sequence). The CDR3: CASSLGGRNSPLHF. Here the CDR3 DNA reads TGTGCCAGCAGCTTGGGAGGGCGGAATTCACCCCTCCACTTT.

The genes are TRBV7-2 and TRBJ2-1; TRBD2 matches at 9 bases. Germline V lookup: CDR1 SGHTA, CDR2 FQGNSA. V lost 2 bases to trimming and J lost 7 bases; unmatched junction nucleotides: 6. This CDR3 region has 15 residues. The DNA for the CDR3 is TGTGCCAGCAGCTTAATAGGCGGGGGGGGGAATGAGCAGTTCTTC. Amino acids: CASSLIGGGGNEQFF.

The V gene is TRBV5-4, the J gene TRBJ1-2; TRBD1 matches at 7 bases. Looked up from germline, CDR1 is SGHNT and CDR2 is YYREEE (reference sequence). The CDR3 extends over 13 amino acids. Trimming cost V 3 bases and J 3 bases; bases outside gene matches: 2. CDR3 residues: CASSSGTDYGYTF. The CDR3 bases are TGTGCCAGCAGCTCCGGGACAGACTATGGCTACACCTTC.

This clone was seen more than once but under ten times. The CDR3: CAISQNGEGRGEKLFF. The DNA for the CDR3 is TGTGCCATCAGTCAGAACGGGGAGGGGCGCGGGGAAAAACTGTTTTTT. The chain is built from TRBV10-3 and TRBJ1-4, with D possibly matching TRBD1 (5 bases). CDR3 size: 16 residues. Trimming took 5 bases from V and 8 from J, leaving 21 bases between them. Germline values: CDR1 ENHRY, CDR2 SYGVKD.

The rearrangement links TRBV20-1 to TRBJ2-3; TRBD2 might be the D (5 bases). Germline loops: CDR1 DFQATT, CDR2 SNEGSKA (reference sequence). V was clipped by 4 bases and J by 10 bases, with 12 bases between them. This CDR3 spans 11 amino acids. The CDR3 DNA reads as TGCAGTGCTACGGAGGCCTGGGCGCAGTATTTT. This codes for CSATEAWAQYF.

V gene TRBV6-4 combines with J gene TRBJ2-3; tentatively, D is TRBD2 (5 bases). V gave up 0 bases and J gave up 0 bases, with 13 bases separating them. Germline assignment: CDR1 MRHNA and CDR2 SNTAGT. The length of the CDR3 is 17 residues. CDR3 sequence (DNA): TGTGCCAGCAGTGACTCGGGCGGGCCTACTAGCACAGATACGCAGTATTTT. Translating gives CASSDSGGPTSTDTQYF.

J is TRBJ1-5 and V is TRBV11-2; 9 bases are shared with TRBD1. The germline V gene has CDR1 SGHAT and CDR2 FQNNGV. The length of the CDR3 is 16 residues. V trimming: 5 bases; J trimming: 5 bases; junction bases outside the gene matches: 10. CDR3 nucleotide sequence: TGTGCCAGCAGCCAACTACAGGGGGCGCGGGATCAGCCCCAGCATTTT. Translated, it gives CASSQLQGARDQPQHF.

The chain recombines TRBV7-8 with TRBJ2-2; 8 bases match TRBD1. Germline V gives CDR1 SGHVS, CDR2 FQNEAQ. This CDR3 is 17 amino acids long. Germline trimming cut 0 bases from V and 6 bases from J; bases unmatched to any gene: 9. This chain's CDR3 is CASSLAIRTGTPGELFF. DNA of the CDR3: TGTGCCAGCAGCTTAGCGATCCGGACAGGGACCCCCGGGGAGCTGTTTTTT.

This chain connects TRBV3-1 (or the pseudogene TRBV3-2) to TRBJ1-3; D not resolved. CDR3 length: 16 residues. The ends were cut back, 1 base at V and 3 bases at J, with 13 bases in the middle. CDR1 LGHDT and CDR2 YNNKEL come from the germline V gene (reference sequence). This CDR3 reads CASSQGSGQSGNTIYF. Here the CDR3 DNA reads TGTGCCAGCAGCCAAGGAAGCGGCCAAAGTGGAAACACCATATATTTT.

This clone was found once. The chain uses TRBV6-2 or TRBV6-3 and TRBJ1-6, with 9 bases matching TRBD1. V was pared by 1 base and J by 9 bases, with 13 bases of the junction left unmatched. The CDR3 length is 18 residues. Germline V CDR1 and CDR2: MNHEY, SVGEGT. CDR3 coding DNA: TGTGCCAGCAGTTACTTGGGACAGGGAAGGCTTGTGAGTTCACCCCTCCACTTT. It codes for CASSYLGQGRLVSSPLHF.

The V gene is TRBV3-1 (or the pseudogene TRBV3-2), the J gene TRBJ2-1; the match to TRBD2 covers 8 bases. This CDR3 is built from 16 residues. V shed 0 bases, J shed 5 bases, and the junction held 6 bases outside the gene matches. The germline CDR1 and CDR2 sequences are LGHDT and YNNKEL (reference sequence). The CDR3 sequence is CASSQESGGIDNEQFF. CDR3 bases: TGTGCCAGCAGCCAAGAGTCGGGGGGGATAGACAATGAGCAGTTCTTC.

The V and J genes are TRBV5-1 and TRBJ2-7; 9 bases map to TRBD1. Per the germline V gene, CDR1 is SGHRS and CDR2 is YFSETQ. This CDR3 region has 15 residues. J gave up 3 bases and V 6 bases, and 10 bases lay outside the gene matches. The CDR3 region has the DNA TGCGCCAGCAACAGGGGACCGGGACAGGGCTACGAGCAGTACTTC. Protein: CASNRGPGQGYEQYF. Full variable domain (remainder filled in from reference TRBV5-1 and TRBJ2-7): KAGVTQTPRYLIKTRGQQVTLSCSPISGHRSVSWYQQTPGQGLQFLFEYFSETQRNKGNFPGRFSGRQFSNSRSEMNVSTLELGDSALYLCASNRGPGQGYEQYFGPGTRLTVT.

V gene TRBV2 combines with J gene TRBJ1-5, with 9 bases identical to TRBD1. Germline CDR1 reads SNHLY; CDR2 reads FYNNEI. With 7 bases clipped from V and 7 bases from J, the junction kept 8 bases outside the gene matches. The CDR3 consists of 14 residues. The CDR3 reads CASTPGQGGQPQHF. CDR3 bases: TGTGCCAGCACCCCGGGACAGGGCGGGCAGCCCCAGCATTTT. Combining the CDR3 with reference TRBV2 and TRBJ1-5 gives the whole variable domain EPEVTQTPSHQVTQMGQEVILRCVPISNHLYFYWYRQILGQKVEFLVSFYNNEISEKSEIFDDQFSVERPDGSNFTLKIRSTKLEDSAMYFCASTPGQGGQPQHFGDGTRLSIL.

The gene calls are TRBV5-5 and TRBJ2-2; 7 nucleotides line up with TRBD2. After removal of 3 bases from V and 0 bases from J, the junction contained 11 bases not matched to a gene. This CDR3 spans 18 amino acids. Germline values: CDR1 SGHKS, CDR2 YYEKEE (reference sequence). In DNA form, the CDR3 reads TGTGCCAGCAGCTACGGGCGGGGAGGACTAGCGAACACCGGGGAGCTGTTTTTT. It is translated as CASSYGRGGLANTGELFF.

Only one count was recorded for this clone. The chain has TRBV15 and TRBJ1-1; 8 bases fit TRBD1. In germline, CDR1 is LNHNV, CDR2 YYDKDF (reference sequence). CDR3 length equals 18 residues. The junction had 11 bases not matched to a gene; V was cut back by 0 bases and J by 2 bases. In nucleotides, the CDR3 is TGTGCCACCAGCAGAGAAGCGGAGACAGGGGACTTCAACACTGAAGCTTTCTTT. The encoded protein is CATSREAETGDFNTEAFF.

This chain links TRBV18 with TRBJ1-2; 8 nucleotides match TRBD1. Trimming removed 4 bases from V and 5 bases from J; junction bases left unmatched: 6. CDR1 KGHSH and CDR2 LQKENI come from the germline V gene. The length of the CDR3 is 14 residues. The CDR3 DNA is TGTGCCAGCTCACTCAGGGGGCGGGGGTATGGCTACACCTTC. This translates into CASSLRGRGYGYTF.

The chain combines TRBV13 with TRBJ1-2, with TRBD1 identical over 9 bases. This CDR3 is built from 14 residues. From germline, CDR1 is PRHDT and CDR2 FYEKMQ (reference sequence). Germline trimming cut 5 bases from V and 8 bases from J; bases unmatched to any gene: 9. This CDR3 is CASSTAGTGKGYTF. CDR3 bases: TGTGCCAGCAGCACCGCGGGGACAGGGAAGGGCTACACCTTC. Combining the CDR3 with reference TRBV13 and TRBJ1-2 gives the whole variable domain AAGVIQSPRHLIKEKRETATLKCYPIPRHDTVYWYQQGPGQDPQFLISFYEKMQSDKGSIPDRFSAQQFSDYHSELNMSSLELGDSALYFCASSTAGTGKGYTFGSGTRLTVV.